This T cell receptor (beta chain) derives from a study of T-cell reconstitution after alpha-beta-depleted transplantation in children. Unique molecular identifiers were incorporated during preparation of the TCRbeta library. MiXCR was run by TCRdb on the PCR reads, yielding one entry per CDR3 protein. The data contain around 800,000 distinct CDR3 sequences, under 20% of them singletons. CDR1 SQVTM and CDR2 ANQGSEA come from the germline V gene. V lost 8 bases and J 6 bases, leaving 20 bases between the germline ends. The CDR3 is 13 amino acids. The receptor was derived from a male patient between 10 and 17 years old who had a stem cell transplant for acute lymphoblastic leukemia, so the T cells may come from the graft donor. The V gene is TRBV29-1, the J gene TRBJ2-7; D remains unclear. Here the sequenced sample was PBMCs, mostly from graft donor cells, taken 360 days after TCRalphabeta/CD19-depleted stem cell transplant. Written as DNA, the CDR3 is TGCAGCCTGTTCATGCTAGTAGGGTCCGAGCAGTACTTC. It specifies CSLFMLVGSEQYF.